The T cell receptor beta chain under discussion was sequenced for a study of T cell changes during pregnancy in multiple sclerosis. Assay used: immunoSEQ multiplex PCR; TCRdb lists only in-frame clones, some missing. In the table there are 45,000 to 55,000 clones, 80% to 90% of which are singletons. The sequenced sample was peripheral blood, obtained in the first trimester of pregnancy. This TCR derives from a female donor with multiple sclerosis, enrolled in a pregnancy study.

The CDR3 spells CASSTLGNRLGPQHF. CDR3 DNA sequence: TGTGCCAGCAGCACCTTAGGGAATCGACTAGGGCCCCAGCATTTT. The chain recombines TRBV5-6 with TRBJ1-5; D gene ambiguous. Germline values: CDR1 SGHDT, CDR2 YYEEEE. CDR3 length: 15 residues. Trimming stripped 4 bases from V and 9 bases from J, with 20 bases between.